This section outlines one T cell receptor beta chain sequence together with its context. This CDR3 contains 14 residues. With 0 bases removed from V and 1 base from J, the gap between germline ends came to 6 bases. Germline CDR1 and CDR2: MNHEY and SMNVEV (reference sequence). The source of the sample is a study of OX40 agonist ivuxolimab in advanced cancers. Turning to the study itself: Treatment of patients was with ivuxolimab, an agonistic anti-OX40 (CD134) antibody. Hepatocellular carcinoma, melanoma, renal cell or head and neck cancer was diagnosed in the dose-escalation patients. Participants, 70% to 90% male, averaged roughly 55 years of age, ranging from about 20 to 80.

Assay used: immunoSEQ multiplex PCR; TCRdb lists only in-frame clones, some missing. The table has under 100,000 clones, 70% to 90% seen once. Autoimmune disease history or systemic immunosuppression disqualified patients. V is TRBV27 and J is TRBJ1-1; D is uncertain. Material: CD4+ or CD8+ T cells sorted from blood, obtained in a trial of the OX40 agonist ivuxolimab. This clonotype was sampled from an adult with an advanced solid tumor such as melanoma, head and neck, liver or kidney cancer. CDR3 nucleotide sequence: TGTGCCAGCAGTTTATCGTACGGGAACACTGAAGCTTTCTTT. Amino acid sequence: CASSLSYGNTEAFF.